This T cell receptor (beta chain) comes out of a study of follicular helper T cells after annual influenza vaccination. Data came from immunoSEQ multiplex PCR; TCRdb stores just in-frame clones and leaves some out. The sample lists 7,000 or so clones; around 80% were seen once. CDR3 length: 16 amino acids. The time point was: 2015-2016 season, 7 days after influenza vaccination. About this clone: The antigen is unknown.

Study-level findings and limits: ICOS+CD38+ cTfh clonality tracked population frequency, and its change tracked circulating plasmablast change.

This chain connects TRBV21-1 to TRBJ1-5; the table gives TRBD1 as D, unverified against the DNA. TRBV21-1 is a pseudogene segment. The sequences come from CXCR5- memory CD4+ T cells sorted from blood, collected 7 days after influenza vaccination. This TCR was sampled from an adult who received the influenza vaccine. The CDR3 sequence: CASSKGQGLDNQPQHF. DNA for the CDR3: TGTGCCAGCAGCAAGGGCCAGGGCCTTGACAATCAGCCCCAGCATTTT.